This TCR beta chain was obtained from a study of regulatory T cells in long-lasting Graves disease. Losses at the gene ends were 5 bases for V and 5 bases for J; bases not matched to a gene: 5. CDR1 and CDR2 from the germline V gene are SGHAT and FQNNGV. This CDR3 has 14 residues. Described time point: persistent/refractory GD, antithyroid drugs over 5 years with positive TRAb. The TCR library was prepared using RNA isolated from PBMCs. Building of the TCR beta libraries involved iRepertoire HTBI primers and Arm-PCR of CDR3 regions. TCRdb redid the calling of the multiplex PCR reads with MiXCR, one entry per CDR3 protein. The sample holds approximately 350,000 distinct CDR3 sequences; around 23% are singletons and the top ten take about 29%.

This sequence joins TRBV11-2 and TRBJ1-4, with 7 nucleotides matching TRBD1. Here the sequenced sample was peripheral blood mononuclear cells (PBMCs), taken when the disease was refractory, from a patient treated with antithyroid drugs. This clonotype was sampled from a woman between 35 and 50 years old with Graves disease. CDR3 in amino acids: CASSAWTGNEKLFF. The CDR3 bases are TGTGCCAGCAGCGCCTGGACAGGCAATGAAAAACTGTTTTTT.